The 13 T cell receptor beta chains given below trace back to one sample, sequenced in a study of T-cell reconstitution after alpha-beta-depleted transplantation in children. The TCRbeta library was prepared with unique molecular identifiers. A single record per CDR3 protein comes from TCRdb applying MiXCR to the PCR reads. In the table there are around 300,000 distinct CDR3 sequences, 11% of which are singletons. The sequences come from peripheral blood, collected 180 days after TCRalphabeta/CD19-depleted stem cell transplant. The receptors come from a male patient aged 2 to 9 who had a stem cell transplant for chronic granulomatous disease, so the T cells may come from the graft donor.

This chain connects TRBV19 to TRBJ2-1; D unclear. The germline CDR1 and CDR2 sequences are LNHDA and SQIVND (reference sequence). CDR3 length: 14 residues. The V end lost 7 bases, the J end lost 10 bases, and 20 bases lay between the germline ends. The CDR3 here is CASTLDPSVGEQFF. In DNA form, the CDR3 reads TGTGCCAGTACTCTAGACCCCAGTGTAGGCGAGCAGTTCTTC. The complete variable domain, with remaining parts taken from reference TRBV19 and TRBJ2-1, reads DGGITQSPKYLFRKEGQNVTLSCEQNLNHDAMYWYRQDPGQGLRLIYYSQIVNDFQKGDIAEGYSVSREKKESFPLTVTSAQKNPTAFYLCASTLDPSVGEQFFGPGTRLTVL.

This clonotype was seen many times. The J gene is TRBJ2-3, the V gene TRBV7-2, with 12 bases matching TRBD2. After removal of 0 bases from V and 5 bases from J, the junction contained 15 bases not matched to a gene. Germline CDR1 is SGHTA and CDR2 is FQGNSA. This CDR3 is built from 20 residues. CDR3 bases: TGTGCCAGCAGCTTAGCGGGTCTAGCGGGGGGGCGATTTATCGTAGATACGCAGTATTTT. Translation: CASSLAGLAGGRFIVDTQYF.

This clonotype was detected only a few times. V and J are TRBV28 and TRBJ1-6; 8 positions match TRBD1. The CDR3 length is 20 residues. V gave up 1 base and J gave up 7 bases; unmatched junction bases: 18. CDR1 and CDR2 (germline): MDHEN, SYDVKM. As DNA, the CDR3 is TGTGCCAGCAGTTTATACTTTGAATATGGGGCAGGGGGCGCGAATTCACCCCTCCACTTT. As protein: CASSLYFEYGAGGANSPLHF.

This sequence joins TRBV2 and TRBJ2-2; D is unresolved. The germline V and J ends were trimmed by 6 bases and 1 base, with 6 bases remaining between them. The CDR3 contains 13 residues. Germline CDR1 and CDR2: SNHLY and FYNNEI. In DNA form, the CDR3 reads TGTGCCAGCAGGGTACGGAACACCGGGGAGCTGTTTTTT. This translates into CASRVRNTGELFF.

The table lists this clonotype with many counts. This chain joins TRBV7-9 and TRBJ2-3; TRBD2 matches 10 bases. Trimming cost V 0 bases and J 4 bases; bases outside gene matches: 4. The germline V gene encodes CDR1 SEHNR and CDR2 FQNEAQ (reference sequence). The CDR3 extends over 16 amino acids. CDR3 in amino acids: CASSLALAGASDTQYF. CDR3 coding DNA: TGTGCCAGCAGCTTAGCTCTAGCGGGAGCATCAGATACGCAGTATTTT.

The chain links TRBV6-1 to TRBJ2-3; TRBD2 matches 14 bases. Germline loops: CDR1 MNHNS, CDR2 SASEGT. The J segment lost 5 bases and the V segment lost 6 bases, leaving 4 bases of the junction unmatched. The CDR3 contains 15 residues. Here the CDR3 reads CASSPGLAGVDTQYF. CDR3 nucleotides: TGTGCCAGCAGCCCGGGACTAGCGGGAGTAGATACGCAGTATTTT.

This clonotype showed up many times. The chain is built from TRBV5-5 and TRBJ2-4, with D hard to call. Trimming removed 4 bases from V and 0 bases from J, with 8 bases in between. The CDR3 spans 14 residues. Germline CDR1 is SGHKS and CDR2 is YYEKEE (reference sequence). CDR3 sequence reads: CASSPQRAKNIQYF. CDR3 in DNA: TGTGCCAGCAGCCCGCAGAGAGCCAAAAACATTCAGTACTTC.

This clonotype came up many times. The V call is TRBV20-1, the J call TRBJ2-5, with 10 bases lining up with TRBD1. The trim removed 0 bases at V and 3 bases at J, leaving 4 bases unmatched. This CDR3 has 15 amino acids. In germline, CDR1 is DFQATT, CDR2 SNEGSKA (reference sequence). CDR3 sequence (DNA): TGCAGTGCTAGAGATGCGGGGACAGGGGAAGAGACCCAGTACTTC. Encoded protein: CSARDAGTGEETQYF.

On this clonotype itself: With a much larger clone just one base away, this may be a read error. The chain has TRBV29-1 and TRBJ1-1; D remains ambiguous. V lost 4 bases and J lost 4, with 13 bases in between. This CDR3 region has 13 residues. Germline values: CDR1 SQVTM, CDR2 ANQGSEA. CDR3 nucleotide sequence: TGCAGCGTTGTTACTTACGGGATCACTGAAGCTTTCTTT. Amino acids: CSVVTYGITEAFF.

Remarks on this clonotype: This may stem from a read error, because a much larger clone lies one nucleotide away. DNA for the CDR3: TGTGCCGGCAGCTTAGAGGGGACTACATACAATGAGCAGTTCTTC. This gives the protein CAGSLEGTTYNEQFF. The chain links TRBV7-2 to TRBJ2-1, with 7 bases that match TRBD2. This CDR3 is built from 15 residues. Per germline, CDR1 SGHTA and CDR2 FQGNSA.

This clonotype was picked up many times. The V gene is TRBV20-1, the J gene TRBJ2-1; D could derive from TRBD1 or TRBD2 (5 bases each). Germline V gives CDR1 DFQATT, CDR2 SNEGSKA (reference sequence). This CDR3 has 19 residues. V was clipped by 0 bases and J by 0 bases, with 21 bases between them. The DNA of the CDR3 is TGCAGTGCTAGAGATCCCGGGGCGGGCGGATTGAGCTCCTACAATGAGCAGTTCTTC. This sequence encodes CSARDPGAGGLSSYNEQFF.

This clonotype was observed many times. The rearrangement joins TRBV5-1 to TRBJ2-7, with D tentatively TRBD1 or TRBD2 (5 bases each). The CDR3 extends over 15 amino acids. CDR1 SGHRS and CDR2 YFSETQ come from the germline V gene. Trimming shortened V by 2 bases and J by 2 bases, and 14 bases separated the two germline ends. The CDR3 coding sequence is TGCGCCAGCAGCTTCCCCGGGACGGAACCCTACGAGCAGTACTTC. Protein product: CASSFPGTEPYEQYF. Supplemented by reference TRBV5-1 and TRBJ2-7, the full variable domain reads KAGVTQTPRYLIKTRGQQVTLSCSPISGHRSVSWYQQTPGQGLQFLFEYFSETQRNKGNFPGRFSGRQFSNSRSEMNVSTLELGDSALYLCASSFPGTEPYEQYFGPGTRLTVT.

This clonotype showed up many times. This chain connects TRBV20-1 to TRBJ2-7; unclear D gene. The CDR3 spans 10 residues. Trimming pared 6 bases from V and 1 base from J, leaving 4 bases between. The germline gives CDR1 DFQATT, CDR2 SNEGSKA (reference sequence). The CDR3 bases are TGCAGTGCGGAATCCTACGAGCAGTACTTC. Translated: CSAESYEQYF.